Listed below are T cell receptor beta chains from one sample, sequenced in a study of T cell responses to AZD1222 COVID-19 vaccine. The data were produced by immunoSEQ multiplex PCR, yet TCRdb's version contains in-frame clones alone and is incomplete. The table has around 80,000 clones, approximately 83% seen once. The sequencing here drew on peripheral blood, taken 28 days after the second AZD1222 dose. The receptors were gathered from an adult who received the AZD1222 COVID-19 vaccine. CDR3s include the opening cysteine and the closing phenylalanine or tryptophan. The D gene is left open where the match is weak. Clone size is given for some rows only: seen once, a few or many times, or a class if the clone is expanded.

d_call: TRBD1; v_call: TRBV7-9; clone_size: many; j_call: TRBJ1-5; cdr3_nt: TGTGCCAGCAGCCCACAGGGGGCGGGCAATCAGCCCCAGCATTTT; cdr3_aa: CASSPQGAGNQPQHF
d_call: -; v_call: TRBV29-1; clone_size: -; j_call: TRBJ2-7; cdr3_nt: TGCAGCGTTGAAGGCCTATCTAGATTACAGTACTTC; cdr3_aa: CSVEGLSRLQYF
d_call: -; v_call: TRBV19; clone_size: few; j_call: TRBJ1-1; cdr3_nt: TGTGCCAGTGCTACATTGGGAAGCGGCTCTGAAGCTTTCTTT; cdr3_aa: CASATLGSGSEAFF
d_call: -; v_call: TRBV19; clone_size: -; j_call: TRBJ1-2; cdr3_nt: TGTGCCAGTAGTATGCCAGGGAAAAGCTATGGCTACACCTTC; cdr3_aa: CASSMPGKSYGYTF
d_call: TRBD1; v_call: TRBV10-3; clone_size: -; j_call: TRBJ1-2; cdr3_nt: TGTGCCATCTGTGAGGGGGACAGGGGGGTCTATGGCTACACCTTC; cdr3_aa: CAICEGDRGVYGYTF
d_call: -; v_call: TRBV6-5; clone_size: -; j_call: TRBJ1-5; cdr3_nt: TGTGCCAGCAGGCCGGGGAGCAATCAGCCCCAGCATTTT; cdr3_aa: CASRPGSNQPQHF
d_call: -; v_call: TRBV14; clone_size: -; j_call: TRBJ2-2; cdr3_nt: TGTGCCAGCGGAGCCGCCGGGGAGCTGTTTTTT; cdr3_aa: CASGAAGELFF
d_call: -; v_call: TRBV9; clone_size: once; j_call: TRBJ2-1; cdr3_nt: TGTGCCAGCAGCGTAGGATCTCCAGGCCAAGGTGAGCAGTTCTTC; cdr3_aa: CASSVGSPGQGEQFF
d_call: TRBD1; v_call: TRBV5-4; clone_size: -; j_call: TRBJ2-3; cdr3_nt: TGTGCCAGCAGCTTGAAGGCAGGGGGCGGACAAGATACGCAGTATTTT; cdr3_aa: CASSLKAGGGQDTQYF
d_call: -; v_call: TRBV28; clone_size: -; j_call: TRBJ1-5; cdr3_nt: TGTGCCAGCAGTTCCATCGAGAGCATTCAGCCCCAGCATTTT; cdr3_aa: CASSSIESIQPQHF
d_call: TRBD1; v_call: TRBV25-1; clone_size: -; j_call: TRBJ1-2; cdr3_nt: TGTGCCACCTCGGGACAGGGAGACTATGGCTACACCTTC; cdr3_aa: CATSGQGDYGYTF
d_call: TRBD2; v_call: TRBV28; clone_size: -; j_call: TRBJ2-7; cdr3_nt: TGTGCCAGCAAGCGGGGGGTTTCTTACGAGCAGTACTTC; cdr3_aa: CASKRGVSYEQYF
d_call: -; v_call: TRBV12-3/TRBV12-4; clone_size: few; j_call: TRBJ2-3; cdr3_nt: TGTGCCAGCAGTTACGGACCCACAGATACGCAGTATTTT; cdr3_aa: CASSYGPTDTQYF
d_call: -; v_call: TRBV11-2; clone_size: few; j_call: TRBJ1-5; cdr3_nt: TGTGCCAGCAGCTCGCGGTTGGGGAGCAATCAGCCCCAGCATTTT; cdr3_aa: CASSSRLGSNQPQHF
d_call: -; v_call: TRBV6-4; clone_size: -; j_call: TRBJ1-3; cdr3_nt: TGTGCCATCGCGAGCGGAAAGACCATATATTTT; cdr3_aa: CAIASGKTIYF
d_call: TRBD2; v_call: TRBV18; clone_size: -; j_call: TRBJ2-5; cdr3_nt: TGTGCCAGCTCACCAGGGACTAGCGGGGGAGAGACCCAGTACTTC; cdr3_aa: CASSPGTSGGETQYF
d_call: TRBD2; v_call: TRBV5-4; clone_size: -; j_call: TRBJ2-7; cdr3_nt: TGTGCCAGCAGCTCGCCACCTGGACTAGAACCCTTCGAGCAGTACTTC; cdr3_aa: CASSSPPGLEPFEQYF
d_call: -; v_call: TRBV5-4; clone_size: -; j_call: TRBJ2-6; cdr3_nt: TGTGCCAGCAGCTTGCGGCACTCCGCTGGGAGGTGGGCCAACGTCCTGACTTTC; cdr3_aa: CASSLRHSAGRWANVLTF